This passage covers 21 T cell receptor beta chains from one sample sequenced in a study of cytomegalovirus exposure and HLA in healthy donors. Primers for the PCR totalled 60 Vbeta and 13 Jbeta. Data came from immunoSEQ multiplex PCR; TCRdb stores just in-frame clones and leaves some out. In the table there are 100,000 to 150,000 clones, roughly 8.8% of which are singletons. Specimen: PBMCs. Receptors originate from a middle-aged woman in good health and CMV-seropositive.

In its sample, this clone was seen a few times. CDR3 coding DNA: TGTGCCACCAGCAGACAACAGGGAAGCGATGGCTACACCTTC. Its translation: CATSRQQGSDGYTF. The rearrangement uses TRBV15 and TRBJ1-2; D is perhaps TRBD1 (6 bases). Per germline, CDR1 LNHNV and CDR2 YYDKDF (reference sequence). This CDR3 region has 14 residues. The V gene lost 2 bases and the J gene lost 6 bases, with 13 bases spanning the gap.

The chain couples TRBV5-4 to TRBJ1-6; 7 bases are a match to TRBD1. V lost 1 base and J lost 8; bases outside the gene matches: 0. CDR1 is SGHNT, CDR2 YYREEE, per germline (reference sequence). CDR3 length: 13 residues. In DNA, the CDR3 is TGTGCCAGCAGCTTGACAGGGGATTCACCCCTCCACTTT. Amino acid sequence: CASSLTGDSPLHF.

This chain links TRBV20-1 with TRBJ1-1; no firm D call. Trimming pared 6 bases from V and 3 bases from J, leaving 8 bases between. The CDR3 covers 11 residues. CDR1 DFQATT and CDR2 SNEGSKA come from the germline V gene (reference sequence). As DNA, the CDR3 is TGCAGTGCGCTATTTGACACTGAAGCTTTCTTT. This gives the protein CSALFDTEAFF.

This clone was seen a few times. This rearrangement joins TRBV6-5 to TRBJ2-2, with 10 bases that match TRBD1. The V gene's germline CDR1 is MNHEY and CDR2 SVGAGI. The J segment lost 3 bases and the V segment lost 6 bases, leaving 4 bases of the junction unmatched. The CDR3 runs 15 residues. The CDR3 protein is CASRPGTGDTGELFF. For the CDR3, the DNA is TGTGCCAGCAGACCCGGGACAGGGGACACCGGGGAGCTGTTTTTT.

There are a few counts of this clone. V gene TRBV7-2 combines with J gene TRBJ1-5; TRBD1 matches at 12 bases. V trimming: 1 base; J trimming: 7 bases; junction bases outside the gene matches: 2. Per the germline V gene, CDR1 is SGHTA and CDR2 is FQGNSA. The CDR3 totals 15 residues. DNA for the CDR3: TGTGCCAGCAGCTTAGTTGGGACAGGGGGCCAGCCCCAGCATTTT. Its protein is CASSLVGTGGQPQHF. The whole variable domain, filled in from reference TRBV7-2 and TRBJ1-5, reads GAGVSQSPSNKVTEKGKDVELRCDPISGHTALYWYRQSLGQGLEFLIYFQGNSAPDKSGLPSDRFSAERTGGSVSTLTIQRTQQEDSAVYLCASSLVGTGGQPQHFGDGTRLSIL.

The chain carries TRBV6-6 and TRBJ1-2; D is perhaps TRBD1 (6 bases). Germline-derived CDR1 and CDR2 are MNHNY and SVGAGI (reference sequence). The CDR3 loop spans 14 amino acids. Trimming removed 2 bases from V and 2 bases from J, with 9 bases in between. The CDR3 sequence: CASSYGQGNYGYTF. As DNA, the CDR3 is TGTGCCAGCAGTTACGGTCAGGGGAACTATGGCTACACCTTC.

This clone was counted a few times. This rearrangement joins TRBV2 to TRBJ1-3, with D unclear. The CDR3 totals 15 residues. From germline, CDR1 is SNHLY and CDR2 FYNNEI. V lost 4 bases and J 4 bases, leaving 14 bases between the germline ends. CDR3 sequence reads: CASSANGGSGNTIYF. CDR3 DNA: TGTGCCAGCAGTGCCAATGGAGGATCGGGAAACACCATATATTTT.

This clone was picked up a small number of times. The chain uses TRBV5-1 and TRBJ2-7, with TRBD1 matching over 9 bases. There are 14 residues in the CDR3. V lost 3 bases, J lost 5 bases, and 6 bases stayed unmatched. From germline, CDR1 is SGHRS and CDR2 YFSETQ. For the CDR3, the DNA is TGCGCCAGCAGCTCGGGACAGGGTTTCCACGAGCAGTACTTC. Residues: CASSSGQGFHEQYF.

The genes are TRBV6-1 and TRBJ2-7; TRBD2 is a possible D gene (5 bases). Trimming stripped 0 bases from V and 3 bases from J, with 12 bases between. Germline assignment: CDR1 MNHNS and CDR2 SASEGT. This CDR3 region has 15 residues. As DNA, the CDR3 is TGTGCCAGCAGTGAAGCAGGGAGTTCGAACTACGAGCAGTACTTC. Its protein is CASSEAGSSNYEQYF.

This clone was recorded a few times. The V call is TRBV5-4, the J call TRBJ2-3, with 9 bases lining up with TRBD2. V dropped 1 base and J dropped 2; count of bases not matched to a gene: 2. The CDR3 length is 15 residues. Germline V gives CDR1 SGHNT, CDR2 YYREEE (reference sequence). This CDR3 reads CASSLSGGHTDTQYF. The CDR3 DNA reads as TGTGCCAGCAGCTTGAGCGGGGGGCACACAGATACGCAGTATTTT.

This clone has more than one count but fewer than ten. The chain links TRBV10-3 to TRBJ2-3; 7 bases line up with TRBD2. Germline V gene sequence: CDR1 ENHRY, CDR2 SYGVKD. Germline trimming cut 3 bases from V and 0 bases from J; bases unmatched to any gene: 12. This CDR3 is built from 18 residues. The chain's CDR3 is CAISDSDSGSTSTDTQYF. CDR3 bases: TGTGCCATCAGTGATAGCGATAGCGGGTCGACTAGCACAGATACGCAGTATTTT.

The V call is TRBV6-5, the J call TRBJ1-2, with TRBD1 matching over 10 bases. Germline V gives CDR1 MNHEY, CDR2 SVGAGI. The CDR3 runs 14 residues. V was pared by 6 bases and J by 8 bases, with 9 bases of the junction left unmatched. In nucleotides, the CDR3 is TGTGCCAGCAGGACATATGGGACAGGGGACGGCTACACCTTC. This codes for CASRTYGTGDGYTF.

In this sample, this clone turned up a few times. V gene TRBV19 combines with J gene TRBJ1-1; D is unclear. CDR1 and CDR2 from the germline V gene are LNHDA and SQIVND (reference sequence). Trimming removed 7 bases from V and 5 bases from J, with 20 bases in between. CDR3 length: 15 residues. CDR3 coding DNA: TGTGCCAGTACCCGACGGGCACGGGAAGGGACTGAAGCTTTCTTT. As protein: CASTRRAREGTEAFF.

The table lists this clone with many counts. The chain combines TRBV5-6 with TRBJ1-2; D call uncertain. Germline CDR1 reads SGHDT; CDR2 reads YYEEEE. CDR3 length: 13 residues. The ends were cut back, 2 bases at V and 5 bases at J, with 10 bases in the middle. The CDR3 sequence is CASSFVQSYGYTF. The CDR3 nucleotides are TGTGCCAGCAGCTTCGTACAGTCGTATGGCTACACCTTC.

This clone was observed a handful of times. The V gene is TRBV6-4, the J gene TRBJ1-1, with 9 bases identical to TRBD1. Looked up from germline, CDR1 is MRHNA and CDR2 is SNTAGT. CDR3 size: 18 residues. V shed 3 bases and J 5 bases; nucleotides not matched to a gene: 16. The CDR3: CASSDLWNPGQGGTEAFF. In nucleotides, the CDR3 is TGTGCCAGCAGTGATCTTTGGAATCCGGGACAGGGAGGGACTGAAGCTTTCTTT.

This clone was detected only once. This sequence joins TRBV19 and TRBJ2-2; maybe TRBD1 (6 bases). Trimming left V 4 bases short and J 2 bases short, with 14 bases between. The germline V gene encodes CDR1 LNHDA and CDR2 SQIVND (reference sequence). CDR3 length equals 16 residues. The CDR3 is CASSSQGQTNTGELFF. The CDR3, as DNA: TGTGCCAGTAGTAGTCAAGGACAGACTAACACCGGGGAGCTGTTTTTT.

The table lists this clone with a few counts. V usage is TRBV6-5 and J usage is TRBJ1-3; D might be TRBD1 (5 bases). The V gene's germline CDR1 is MNHEY and CDR2 SVGAGI. The CDR3 totals 15 residues. V lost 5 bases to trimming and J lost 0 bases, with 11 bases between them. The CDR3 bases are TGTGCCAGCAGTCTGGACATCAACTCTGGAAACACCATATATTTT. It yields the protein CASSLDINSGNTIYF.

This clone was seen only a few times. The chain employs TRBV7-8 and TRBJ1-5, with a weak D call TRBD1 (5 bases). V shed 5 bases and J shed 7 bases, with 9 bases lying between them. From germline, CDR1 is SGHVS and CDR2 FQNEAQ. The CDR3 totals 12 residues. CDR3 in amino acids: CASSPTGQPQHF. Written as DNA, the CDR3 is TGTGCCAGCAGCCCCACAGGCCAGCCCCAGCATTTT. Supplemented by reference TRBV7-8 and TRBJ1-5, the full variable domain reads GAGVSQSPRYKVAKRGQDVALRCDPISGHVSLFWYQQALGQGPEFLTYFQNEAQLDKSGLPSDRFFAERPEGSVSTLKIQRTQQEDSAVYLCASSPTGQPQHFGDGTRLSIL.

This clone appeared a few times. The chain employs TRBV6-5 and TRBJ1-1; the match to TRBD1 covers 7 bases. The germline gives CDR1 MNHEY, CDR2 SVGAGI. V lost 6 bases and J lost 1; bases outside the gene matches: 5. The CDR3 has 14 residues. CDR3 in DNA: TGTGCCAGCAGCCGATGGACAGGGAACACTGAAGCTTTCTTT. The encoded protein is CASSRWTGNTEAFF.

This clone was counted only a few times. The J gene is TRBJ1-1, the V gene TRBV5-1; 8 bases are shared with TRBD1. After removal of 4 bases from V and 0 bases from J, the junction contained 11 bases not matched to a gene. CDR1 and CDR2 (germline): SGHRS, YFSETQ. The CDR3 consists of 17 residues. CDR3 loop: CASSVGTGRKMNTEAFF. DNA for the CDR3: TGCGCCAGCAGCGTAGGGACAGGACGGAAGATGAACACTGAAGCTTTCTTT. The full variable domain, in which reference TRBV5-1 and TRBJ1-1 provide the parts outside the CDR3, is KAGVTQTPRYLIKTRGQQVTLSCSPISGHRSVSWYQQTPGQGLQFLFEYFSETQRNKGNFPGRFSGRQFSNSRSEMNVSTLELGDSALYLCASSVGTGRKMNTEAFFGQGTRLTVV.

The rearrangement links TRBV7-2 to TRBJ2-5; TRBD2 aligns across 9 bases. The CDR3 contains 14 residues. With V trimmed by 3 bases and J by 4 bases, 3 bases remained unmatched. Germline V gives CDR1 SGHTA, CDR2 FQGNSA. The CDR3 region is CASSFLTSGETQYF. The CDR3 DNA reads TGTGCCAGCAGCTTCCTGACTAGCGGAGAGACCCAGTACTTC.